What follows are 32 T cell receptor beta chains derived from one specimen sequenced in a study of T cell clusters in autoimmune cytopenias. TRB was amplified from around 250 ng of peripheral blood genomic DNA per sample. TRB rearrangements were amplified by touch-down multiplex PCR with mixed TRB-A/B primers. TCRdb reanalyzed the multiplex PCR reads and collapses them to one entry per CDR3 protein, without DNA. This sample's table reports 3,200 or so distinct CDR3 sequences. Source material: peripheral blood. The source is a human donor with an autoimmune cytopenia or autoimmune hepatitis (not recorded which).

Frequency places this clonotype as medium-sized. This chain uses TRBV19 with TRBJ1-5. CDR1 is LNHDA and CDR2 is SQIVND in the germline V gene (reference sequence). The CDR3 extends over 14 amino acids. CDR3 residues: CASSGVGGNQPQHF.

Judged by frequency, this clonotype is medium-sized. CDR3 amino acids: CASSIDRLNYGYTF. The rearrangement uses TRBV19 and TRBJ1-2. The CDR3 runs 14 residues. Germline CDR1 is LNHDA and CDR2 is SQIVND (reference sequence).

Here the CDR3 reads CSAAWGLLYNEQFF. This rearrangement joins TRBV20-1 to TRBJ2-1; TCRdb lists TRBD1, though no DNA is available to test this call. Germline CDR1 reads DFQATT; CDR2 reads SNEGSKA (reference sequence). The CDR3 loop spans 14 amino acids.

This clonotype shows up as medium-sized by frequency. V and J are TRBV20-1 and TRBJ1-2. CDR1 and CDR2 (germline): DFQATT, SNEGSKA (reference sequence). This CDR3 has 13 residues. The CDR3 reads CSARRVTGYGYTF.

In terms of frequency, this clonotype is medium-sized (0.01 to 0.1%). The chain couples TRBV6-4 to TRBJ1-3. The CDR3 runs 14 residues. CDR1 is MRHNA, CDR2 SNTAGT, per germline. CDR3 sequence: CASSDSGAGNTIYF.

Frequency places this clonotype as medium-sized. This sequence joins TRBV6-2 or TRBV6-3 and TRBJ2-1; TCRdb gives TRBD2 as the D gene, but with no DNA this cannot be confirmed. This CDR3 contains 14 residues. CDR1 and CDR2 from the germline V gene are MNHEY and SVGEGT. CDR3 amino acids: CASSARRGGGEQFF.

This clonotype is medium-sized by frequency. The CDR3 region is CASSILRGQENNSPLHF. The chain carries TRBV19 and TRBJ1-6; checking the TCRdb D call of TRBD1 is not possible without DNA. CDR3 length equals 17 residues. Germline CDR1 reads LNHDA; CDR2 reads SQIVND (reference sequence).

This clonotype is identified as medium-sized from frequency. The chain has TRBV5-6 and TRBJ2-7. This CDR3 comprises 11 residues. The V gene's germline CDR1 is SGHDT and CDR2 YYEEEE. The CDR3 reads CASSSDYEQYF.

This clonotype is deemed medium-sized by its frequency. V usage is TRBV5-1 and J usage is TRBJ1-2; the D call from TCRdb, TRBD1, cannot be confirmed without DNA. The CDR3 runs to 12 residues. Germline CDR1 SGHRS, CDR2 YFSETQ. This chain's CDR3 is CASSSQGYGYTF.

Frequency places this clonotype as medium-sized. The chain joins TRBV6-5 to TRBJ1-6. Per the germline V gene, CDR1 is MNHEY and CDR2 is SVGAGI. The CDR3 extends over 12 amino acids. CDR3 amino acids: CASTSFPSPLHF.

Its frequency marks this clonotype as medium-sized. V usage is TRBV19 and J usage is TRBJ2-3; there is no DNA to check the TCRdb D call of TRBD1. CDR3 length: 14 residues. In germline, CDR1 is LNHDA, CDR2 SQIVND (reference sequence). CDR3: CASGPAGGTDTQYF.

This clonotype shows up as medium-sized by frequency. V is TRBV19 and J is TRBJ2-2; TCRdb calls TRBD1, which cannot be checked without DNA. Looked up from germline, CDR1 is LNHDA and CDR2 is SQIVND (reference sequence). CDR3 length: 16 residues. CDR3 amino acids: CASSSGQFSNTGELFF. The full variable domain, its missing parts supplied by reference TRBV19 and TRBJ2-2, is DGGITQSPKYLFRKEGQNVTLSCEQNLNHDAMYWYRQDPGQGLRLIYYSQIVNDFQKGDIAEGYSVSREKKESFPLTVTSAQKNPTAFYLCASSSGQFSNTGELFFGEGSRLTVL.

This clonotype is deemed medium-sized by its frequency. The chain carries TRBV6-1 and TRBJ2-3; TCRdb's assignment of TRBD2 cannot be checked, as there is no DNA. Germline V gene data show CDR1 as MNHNS and CDR2 as SASEGT. The length of the CDR3 is 16 residues. CDR3 residues: CASRIRLAGGGDTQYF.

This clonotype registers medium-sized by frequency. V usage is TRBV6-2 or TRBV6-3 and J usage is TRBJ2-2; TCRdb selects TRBD2, and the lack of DNA leaves this call unchecked. The CDR3 consists of 14 residues. From germline, CDR1 is MNHEY and CDR2 SVGEGT. CDR3 protein: CASSSDAEAGELFF.

Its frequency marks this clonotype as medium-sized. This chain uses TRBV6-5 with TRBJ2-1; TCRdb's D call, TRBD1, is unchecked because there is no DNA. The CDR3 length is 16 residues. In germline, CDR1 is MNHEY, CDR2 SVGAGI. Here the CDR3 reads CASSYSNLGADNEQFF.

This clonotype is labeled medium-sized based on frequency. V is TRBV20-1 and J is TRBJ1-2; TCRdb's assignment of TRBD1 cannot be checked, as there is no DNA. The germline gives CDR1 DFQATT, CDR2 SNEGSKA (reference sequence). CDR3 length equals 13 residues. The CDR3: CSASYRVSDGYTF.

V and J are TRBV7-9 and TRBJ2-5; TCRdb's D gene call, TRBD1, goes unchecked for lack of DNA. The length of the CDR3 is 16 residues. The germline V gene has CDR1 SEHNR and CDR2 FQNEAQ (reference sequence). CDR3 residues: CASSLKGQKNQETQYF.

CDR3: CASSLRTGNEKLFF. The chain combines TRBV27 with TRBJ1-4. Germline V CDR1 and CDR2: MNHEY, SMNVEV (reference sequence). The CDR3 loop spans 14 amino acids. Variable domain in full (rest from reference TRBV27 and TRBJ1-4): EAQVTQNPRYLITVTGKKLTVTCSQNMNHEYMSWYRQDPGLGLRQIYYSMNVEVTDKGDVPEGYKVSRKEKRNFPLILESPSPNQTSLYFCASSLRTGNEKLFFGSGTQLSVL.

According to its frequency, this clonotype is medium-sized. This chain connects TRBV5-5 to TRBJ2-1. This CDR3 is built from 13 residues. CDR1 SGHKS and CDR2 YYEKEE come from the germline V gene (reference sequence). The CDR3 protein is CASSLAVGNEQYF.

V gene TRBV20-1 combines with J gene TRBJ2-1; without DNA, the TCRdb call of TRBD1 cannot be checked. The CDR3 totals 14 residues. Germline CDR1 is DFQATT and CDR2 is SNEGSKA (reference sequence). CDR3 region: CSADRDTAWNEQFF.

This clonotype is called medium-sized based on its frequency. The rearrangement links TRBV7-2 to TRBJ2-5. The CDR3 runs 14 residues. Germline CDR1 reads SGHTA; CDR2 reads FQGNSA. This CDR3 reads CASSPQVSSETQYF.

The chain joins TRBV4-2 to TRBJ2-7; TCRdb lists TRBD1, though no DNA is available to test this call. Germline V gene data show CDR1 as LGHNA and CDR2 as YNFKEQ. The CDR3 sequence is 19 residues long. The CDR3 here is CASSPPFPGGSHLGMAQYF.

V and J are TRBV28 and TRBJ1-6; TCRdb selects TRBD1, and the lack of DNA leaves this call unchecked. CDR3 length: 13 residues. CDR1 and CDR2 (germline): MDHEN, SYDVKM. This CDR3 reads CASTENRGTPLHF.

The chain has TRBV20-1 and TRBJ1-1; TCRdb returns TRBD1, unconfirmable since there is no DNA. The CDR3 is made up of 11 amino acids. Germline V lookup: CDR1 DFQATT, CDR2 SNEGSKA (reference sequence). CDR3 region: CSARGGTEAFF.

In terms of frequency, this clonotype is medium-sized. This chain connects TRBV6-1 to TRBJ2-1; TCRdb gives TRBD1 as the D gene, but with no DNA this cannot be confirmed. The CDR3 length is 15 residues. The germline V gene encodes CDR1 MNHNS and CDR2 SASEGT. The CDR3 reads CASSEAGGTYNEQFF.

By frequency, this clonotype registers medium-sized. The J gene is TRBJ1-5, the V gene TRBV29-1; TCRdb's D call of TRBD1 is untestable without DNA. Germline V CDR1 and CDR2: SQVTM, ANQGSEA. This CDR3 spans 15 amino acids. CDR3 loop: CSVEVPGFGNQPQHF.

This sequence joins TRBV28 and TRBJ1-3. The CDR3 is made up of 15 amino acids. The germline V gene has CDR1 MDHEN and CDR2 SYDVKM. CDR3 amino acids: CASRKDIDSGNTIYF. Based on the CDR3 plus reference TRBV28 and TRBJ1-3, the full variable domain is DVKVTQSSRYLVKRTGEKVFLECVQDMDHENMFWYRQDPGLGLRLIYFSYDVKMKEKGDIPEGYSVSREKKERFSLILESASTNQTSMYLCASRKDIDSGNTIYFGEGSWLTVV.

This clonotype registers medium-sized by frequency. The rearrangement links TRBV6-1 to TRBJ2-3; TCRdb indicates TRBD1, and absent DNA this call remains unverified. The CDR3 is made up of 15 amino acids. Germline V gives CDR1 MNHNS, CDR2 SASEGT. CDR3 in amino acids: CASSGTGAHTDTQYF.

This clonotype is labeled medium-sized (0.01 to 0.1%) based on frequency. The chain uses TRBV6-2 or TRBV6-3 and TRBJ2-2; TCRdb outputs TRBD2, but without DNA this stays unchecked. The CDR3 totals 16 residues. The V gene's germline CDR1 is MNHEY and CDR2 SVGEGT. The chain's CDR3 is CASRQRGLAATGELFF.

The rearrangement joins TRBV12-3 or TRBV12-4 to TRBJ1-5. The CDR3 totals 16 residues. This chain's CDR3 is CASRLEAGGSNQHQHF.

Considering frequency, this clonotype is medium-sized. The rearrangement links TRBV30 to TRBJ1-2. The germline V gene encodes CDR1 GTSNPN and CDR2 SVGIG (reference sequence). This CDR3 has 11 residues. The CDR3 sequence: CAWSVSTFYTF.

Measured by frequency, this clonotype is medium-sized. V is TRBV27 and J is TRBJ2-1. The V gene's germline CDR1 is MNHEY and CDR2 SMNVEV (reference sequence). The CDR3 is 14 residues long. The CDR3 loop reads CASSLGGRNNEQFF.